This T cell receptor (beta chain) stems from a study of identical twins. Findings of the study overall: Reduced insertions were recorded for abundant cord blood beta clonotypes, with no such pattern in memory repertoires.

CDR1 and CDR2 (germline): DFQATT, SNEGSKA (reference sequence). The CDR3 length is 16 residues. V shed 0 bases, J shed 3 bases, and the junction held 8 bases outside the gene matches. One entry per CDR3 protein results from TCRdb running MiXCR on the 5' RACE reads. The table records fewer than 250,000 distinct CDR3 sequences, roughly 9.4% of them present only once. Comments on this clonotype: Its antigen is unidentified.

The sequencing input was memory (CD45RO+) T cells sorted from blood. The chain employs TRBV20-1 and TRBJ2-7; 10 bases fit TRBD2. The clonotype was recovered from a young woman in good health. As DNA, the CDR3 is TGCAGTGCTAGAGACGAGGCGGCTAGCGGGAGCTACGAGCAGTACTTC. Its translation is CSARDEAASGSYEQYF.